This T cell receptor beta chain was identified in a study of blood T cell repertoires in COVID-19. The CDR3 totals 13 residues. V shed 1 base and J shed 7 bases, with 10 bases lying between them. Germline CDR1 reads LGHDT; CDR2 reads YNNKEL (reference sequence). In the authors' methods: Scientists estimated how many nucleated cells there were by amplifying reference gene primers. Libraries were prepared by immunoSEQ multiplex PCR; TCRdb keeps only in-frame clonotypes and omits some of them. From that table come the V and J calls and clone size; the DNA was used to work out D and trimming. Counted here are 55,000 to 80,000 clones, roughly 83% occurring once; the ten biggest clones make up 28%.

This clonotype was obtained from a man in his sixties or seventies with acute or convalescent COVID-19. This sequence joins TRBV3-1 (or the pseudogene TRBV3-2) and TRBJ1-1; a weak D match, TRBD1 (5 bases). Sequenced material: peripheral blood. This CDR3 reads CASSQGPGIEAFF. The CDR3 DNA reads TGTGCCAGCAGCCAAGGACCAGGGATTGAAGCTTTCTTT.